One TCR beta chain is described in this entry. Its antigen is undetermined. Full-length variable regions came from constant-region reverse primers plus semi-nested Nested Universal Primer A PCR. TCRdb re-analysed the 5' RACE reads in MiXCR, keeping a single row per CDR3 protein. The sample has about 60,000 distinct CDR3 sequences, around 30% seen once. V dropped 3 bases and J dropped 5 bases, with 12 bases sitting between them. The CDR3 has 14 residues. Per the germline V gene, CDR1 is KGHDR and CDR2 is SFDVKD. Study conclusions and caveats: Tumor memory CD4+ T cell TCR gene usage clustered with blood and lymph node memory CD4+ cells and lymph node naive CD4+ cells.

The sample consisted of tumor-infiltrating naive CD4+ T cells sorted from the breast tumor. Subset reported: naive CD4+ T cells, CD4+CD45RA+CD25-. The receptor was isolated from a female donor with breast cancer. V and J are TRBV24-1 and TRBJ2-5, with D perhaps matching TRBD1 (5 bases). As DNA, the CDR3 is TGTGCCACCAGTGATCCCTCTCCAGGGGAGACCCAGTACTTC. The encoded protein is CATSDPSPGETQYF.